This entry lists 5 T cell receptor beta chains sequenced from one sample in a study of cytomegalovirus exposure and HLA in healthy donors. Researchers ran the PCR with 60 Vbeta and 13 Jbeta primers. Data came from immunoSEQ multiplex PCR; TCRdb stores just in-frame clones and leaves some out. The sample includes 100,000 to 150,000 clones, almost 80% of them seen just once. Sequencing was performed on PBMCs. Every receptor here comes from a female donor in good health and CMV-seronegative.

This clone is a singleton in its sample. V is TRBV28 and J is TRBJ1-5; 7 bases match TRBD1. The germline gives CDR1 MDHEN, CDR2 SYDVKM. The trim removed 5 bases at V and 5 bases at J, leaving 6 bases unmatched. The CDR3 runs to 14 residues. CDR3 nucleotide sequence: TGTGCCAGCAGTCCCGGGACAGAGGATCAGCCCCAGCATTTT. It codes for CASSPGTEDQPQHF.

This chain joins TRBV28 and TRBJ1-3; no clear D. The V gene's germline CDR1 is MDHEN and CDR2 SYDVKM. Trimming cost V 4 bases and J 0 bases, with 16 bases left between them. The CDR3 consists of 17 residues. CDR3 in amino acids: CASSSLPTTSSGNTIYF. The CDR3 nucleotides are TGTGCCAGCAGTTCACTCCCGACAACAAGCTCTGGAAACACCATATATTTT. Full variable domain (rest looked up from reference TRBV28 and TRBJ1-3): DVKVTQSSRYLVKRTGEKVFLECVQDMDHENMFWYRQDPGLGLRLIYFSYDVKMKEKGDIPEGYSVSREKKERFSLILESASTNQTSMYLCASSSLPTTSSGNTIYFGEGSWLTVV.

The V gene is TRBV30, the J gene TRBJ1-2; D is unclear. Deletions cut 8 bases from V and 2 bases from J, with 9 bases between. The CDR3 consists of 11 residues. The germline CDR1 and CDR2 sequences are GTSNPN and SVGIG (reference sequence). CDR3 DNA: TGTGCCCGCAGCGGCAACTATGGCTACACCTTC. Amino acids: CARSGNYGYTF.

J is TRBJ1-1 and V is TRBV28, with TRBD1 as a possible D gene (5 bases). Germline-derived CDR1 and CDR2 are MDHEN and SYDVKM. This CDR3 comprises 14 residues. V dropped 3 bases and J dropped 5 bases, with 13 bases sitting between them. CDR3 in DNA: TGTGCCAGCAGTTTCCAGCCCGCAGGGACTGAAGCTTTCTTT. Protein: CASSFQPAGTEAFF. The full variable domain, completed using reference TRBV28 and TRBJ1-1, is DVKVTQSSRYLVKRTGEKVFLECVQDMDHENMFWYRQDPGLGLRLIYFSYDVKMKEKGDIPEGYSVSREKKERFSLILESASTNQTSMYLCASSFQPAGTEAFFGQGTRLTVV.

The rearrangement links TRBV4-1 to TRBJ2-2; D might be TRBD2 (5 bases). The germline V gene has CDR1 MGHRA and CDR2 YSYEKL. V was clipped by 4 bases and J by 5 bases, with 17 bases between them. The CDR3 spans 16 residues. The CDR3 protein is CASSPLPGTDTGELFF. The DNA for the CDR3 is TGCGCCAGCAGCCCACTACCGGGAACAGATACCGGGGAGCTGTTTTTT.